Below, 30 T cell receptor beta chains from the same sample are listed, as sequenced in a study of CD8+ T cells in alopecia areata. The authors extracted RNA and reverse transcribed it into cDNA as the sequencing template. TCRdb keeps only in-frame clones here, not all; method: immunoSEQ multiplex PCR. This sample has 120,000 to 150,000 clones, with 47% found just once. The sequenced material came from CD4+ T cells sorted from blood. The receptors were gathered from a human donor with alopecia areata.

This chain links TRBV11-2 with TRBJ2-4; the D call may be TRBD1 or TRBD2 (6 bases each). Trimming took 6 bases from V and 3 from J, leaving 24 bases between them. Germline CDR1 SGHAT, CDR2 FQNNGV. The CDR3 loop spans 18 amino acids. This CDR3 is CASRAAFRGLFDKNIQYF. CDR3 in DNA: TGTGCCAGCAGGGCGGCCTTTCGGGGGCTCTTTGACAAAAACATTCAGTACTTC.

The gene calls are TRBV29-1 and TRBJ2-5; 8 bases agree with TRBD2. V shed 3 bases, J shed 5 bases, and the junction held 5 bases outside the gene matches. The CDR3 is 13 residues long. Germline assignment: CDR1 SQVTM and CDR2 ANQGSEA. CDR3 in amino acids: CSVERGVHETQYF. Written as DNA, the CDR3 is TGCAGCGTTGAGCGGGGGGTGCATGAGACCCAGTACTTC.

The chain has TRBV29-1 and TRBJ2-1; D is perhaps TRBD1 (6 bases). The length of the CDR3 is 15 residues. Germline values: CDR1 SQVTM, CDR2 ANQGSEA. The germline V and J ends were trimmed by 3 bases and 2 bases, with 14 bases remaining between them. The CDR3 region has the DNA TGCAGCGTTGACATACAGGGCACCCCCTACAATGAGCAGTTCTTC. It specifies CSVDIQGTPYNEQFF.

This sequence joins TRBV18 and TRBJ1-1; D is undetermined. Germline V lookup: CDR1 KGHSH, CDR2 LQKENI. V shed 5 bases and J shed 8 bases, with 12 bases lying between them. This CDR3 comprises 12 residues. The CDR3 protein is CASSGSRPEAFF. In nucleotides, the CDR3 is TGTGCCAGCTCAGGGTCGAGACCCGAAGCTTTCTTT.

The CDR3 is CASSGYRTSGSDTQYF. The DNA of the CDR3 is TGTGCCAGCAGTGGTTACAGGACTAGCGGGAGTGATACGCAGTATTTT. The chain recombines TRBV27 with TRBJ2-3; 13 bases align to TRBD2. After removal of 5 bases from V and 6 bases from J, the junction contained 8 bases not matched to a gene. The CDR3 loop spans 16 amino acids. The germline CDR1 and CDR2 sequences are MNHEY and SMNVEV (reference sequence).

The CDR3 reads CASSLDQIREAFF. CDR3 sequence (DNA): TGTGCCAGCAGCTTAGATCAAATACGGGAAGCTTTCTTT. The chain employs TRBV11-2 and TRBJ1-1; D gene ambiguous. The V gene lost 0 bases and the J gene lost 8 bases, with 10 bases spanning the gap. The CDR3 is made up of 13 amino acids. Germline V gene data show CDR1 as SGHAT and CDR2 as FQNNGV.

This clone was seen once. The chain combines TRBV5-1 with TRBJ2-5; a weak D match, TRBD2 (6 bases). The germline V gene has CDR1 SGHRS and CDR2 YFSETQ. Trimming left V 4 bases short and J 5 bases short, with 15 bases between. The CDR3 contains 14 residues. In DNA, the CDR3 is TGCGCCAGCAGCCCTGGTGGAGGGGCGGAGACCCAGTACTTC. Translating gives CASSPGGGAETQYF.

The table lists this clone with a few counts. Other nucleotide sequences from this sample produce the same CDR3. CDR3 DNA: TGTGCCAGCAGTCTAACAGGGGGCAATCAGCCCCAGCATTTT. Translation: CASSLTGGNQPQHF. V is TRBV7-9 and J is TRBJ1-5; 7 bases align to TRBD1. Germline CDR1 reads SEHNR; CDR2 reads FQNEAQ (reference sequence). Germline trimming cut 6 bases from V and 2 bases from J; bases unmatched to any gene: 4. This CDR3 is 14 amino acids long.

This clone has more than one count but fewer than ten. The CDR3 loop reads CASSPPRLVHEQFF. The CDR3 DNA reads as TGTGCCAGTAGTCCCCCCCGACTAGTGCATGAGCAGTTCTTC. The V call is TRBV19, the J call TRBJ2-1; weak D call: TRBD2 (6 bases). V lost 5 bases and J 8 bases, leaving 16 bases between the germline ends. CDR3 length equals 14 residues. The germline gives CDR1 LNHDA, CDR2 SQIVND (reference sequence).

This clone was seen only a few times. V and J are TRBV5-1 and TRBJ2-2; no reliable D call. V was clipped by 1 base and J by 3 bases, with 10 bases between them. The CDR3 totals 15 residues. The germline V gene has CDR1 SGHRS and CDR2 YFSETQ. The CDR3, as DNA: TGCGCCAGCAGCTTGAATCTGGATTACACCGGGGAGCTGTTTTTT. Its translation is CASSLNLDYTGELFF.

J is TRBJ2-3 and V is TRBV10-3; 8 bases match TRBD2. This CDR3 has 12 residues. V shed 8 bases and J 8 bases; nucleotides not matched to a gene: 6. Germline-derived CDR1 and CDR2 are ENHRY and SYGVKD. CDR3 nucleotide sequence: TGTGCCATCTCTCCCCGGGAGGGTACGCAGTATTTT. This sequence encodes CAISPREGTQYF.

This clone was found once. The chain is built from TRBV30 and TRBJ1-2; 8 bases are shared with TRBD1. CDR3 length equals 16 residues. V shed 2 bases and J 3 bases; nucleotides not matched to a gene: 11. Germline CDR1 GTSNPN, CDR2 SVGIG (reference sequence). CDR3 protein: CAWSNAGGFRDYGYTF. CDR3 coding DNA: TGTGCCTGGAGTAACGCAGGGGGCTTCAGGGACTATGGCTACACCTTC. Variable domain in full (rest from reference TRBV30 and TRBJ1-2): SQTIHQWPATLVQPVGSPLSLECTVEGTSNPNLYWYRQAAGRGLQLLFYSVGIGQISSEVPQNLSASRPQDRQFILSSKKLLLSDSGFYLCAWSNAGGFRDYGYTFGSGTRLTVV.

In its sample, this clone was seen a few times. The chain uses TRBV30 and TRBJ1-2, with TRBD1 matching over 10 bases. Unmatched junction bases numbered 5, after V lost 5 bases and J lost 8 bases. This CDR3 spans 12 amino acids. The germline V gene has CDR1 GTSNPN and CDR2 SVGIG (reference sequence). CDR3 DNA: TGTGCCTGGCCGGGACAGGGGAACGGCTACACCTTC. Amino acid sequence: CAWPGQGNGYTF. Combining the CDR3 with reference TRBV30 and TRBJ1-2 gives the whole variable domain SQTIHQWPATLVQPVGSPLSLECTVEGTSNPNLYWYRQAAGRGLQLLFYSVGIGQISSEVPQNLSASRPQDRQFILSSKKLLLSDSGFYLCAWPGQGNGYTFGSGTRLTVV.

There are a few counts of this clone. The chain uses TRBV30 and TRBJ1-2; D possibly corresponds to TRBD1 (6 bases). The V and J ends lost 2 bases and 2 bases respectively, with 9 bases between them. The CDR3 sequence is 13 residues long. CDR1 and CDR2 (germline): GTSNPN, SVGIG (reference sequence). CDR3 DNA: TGTGCCTGGAGTCTCCAGGGGAACTATGGCTACACCTTC. This sequence encodes CAWSLQGNYGYTF.

A few counts support this clone. The chain is built from TRBV7-3 and TRBJ2-1, with TRBD2 identical over 9 bases. This CDR3 comprises 15 residues. Germline CDR1 is SGHTA and CDR2 is FQGTGA. J gave up 8 bases and V 4 bases, and 9 bases lay outside the gene matches. CDR3 coding DNA: TGTGCCAGCAGCTACGGACTAGCGCTGGCCGATGAGCAGTTCTTC. Residues: CASSYGLALADEQFF.

The chain employs TRBV5-1 and TRBJ2-5; 7 bases agree with TRBD2. V lost 1 base, J lost 6 bases, and 6 bases stayed unmatched. This CDR3 is built from 14 residues. Looked up from germline, CDR1 is SGHRS and CDR2 is YFSETQ. In DNA, the CDR3 is TGCGCCAGCAGCTTGTTTTCTAGCGGCCAGACCCAGTACTTC. Amino acid sequence: CASSLFSSGQTQYF.

CDR3 DNA: TGTGCCAGCAGACGGACAGCTATCAATGAGCAGTTCTTC. It specifies CASRRTAINEQFF. The gene calls are TRBV2 and TRBJ2-1; D might be TRBD1 (6 bases). Germline lookup yields CDR1 SNHLY and CDR2 FYNNEI. There are 13 residues in the CDR3. Trimming took off 6 bases at V and 6 bases at J, with 12 bases between the two ends.

This clone is a singleton in its sample. The V call is TRBV29-1, the J call TRBJ2-1, with D hard to call. Trimming stripped 6 bases from V and 6 bases from J, with 9 bases between. Looked up from germline, CDR1 is SQVTM and CDR2 is ANQGSEA. CDR3 length: 11 residues. CDR3 protein: CSVERLNEQFF. The CDR3 nucleotides are TGCAGCGTGGAACGCCTCAATGAGCAGTTCTTC.

The table lists this clone with many counts. The chain combines TRBV10-3 with TRBJ2-5, with TRBD1 matching over 7 bases. Germline CDR1 is ENHRY and CDR2 is SYGVKD. This CDR3 comprises 11 residues. The J segment lost 2 bases and the V segment lost 10 bases, leaving 1 base of the junction unmatched. CDR3 loop: CATGQQETQYF. In nucleotides, the CDR3 is TGTGCCACGGGACAGCAAGAGACCCAGTACTTC.

There are a few counts of this clone. The chain has TRBV14 and TRBJ1-2; D not certain. The CDR3 contains 16 residues. Per germline, CDR1 SGHDN and CDR2 FVKESK. Trimming removed 0 bases at V and 4 bases at J, with 15 bases between. In nucleotides, the CDR3 is TGTGCCAGCAGCCAAGATGGACCCCAAAACAGCTATGGCTACACCTTC. Amino acids: CASSQDGPQNSYGYTF.

CDR3 sequence: CASSHPRASGMSRVTDTQYF. CDR3 DNA: TGTGCCAGCAGTCACCCACGGGCTAGCGGGATGTCACGGGTCACAGATACGCAGTATTTT. The chain employs TRBV28 and TRBJ2-3; 9 nucleotides match TRBD2. The CDR3 has 20 amino acids. J was trimmed by 2 bases and V by 5 bases; bases with no gene match: 20. Germline CDR1 and CDR2: MDHEN and SYDVKM.

The chain has TRBV7-9 and TRBJ2-5, with 11 bases identical to TRBD2. Germline CDR1 and CDR2: SEHNR and FQNEAQ (reference sequence). The CDR3 loop spans 14 amino acids. V was clipped by 5 bases and J by 2 bases; unmatched bases: 1. The DNA of the CDR3 is TGTGCCAGCAGCCGGACTAGCGGGCAAGAGACCCAGTACTTC. Protein product: CASSRTSGQETQYF.

The chain is built from TRBV29-1 and TRBJ2-3; weak D call: TRBD1 (7 bases). CDR1 is SQVTM, CDR2 ANQGSEA, per germline. The CDR3 contains 15 residues. With 6 bases removed from V and 4 bases from J, the gap between germline ends came to 20 bases. As DNA, the CDR3 is TGCAGCGTGGCGGGACAGTCAAGATTTGCAGATACGCAGTATTTT. It is translated as CSVAGQSRFADTQYF.

This clone appeared once. V gene TRBV30 combines with J gene TRBJ1-1; no clear D. CDR3 length: 12 amino acids. V dropped 3 bases and J dropped 1 base, with 6 bases sitting between them. The germline V gene has CDR1 GTSNPN and CDR2 SVGIG (reference sequence). Here the CDR3 reads CAWRPANTEAFF. CDR3 DNA sequence: TGTGCCTGGAGGCCGGCGAACACTGAAGCTTTCTTT.

This clone was found a few times. The chain employs TRBV28 and TRBJ1-2; 12 bases map to TRBD1. Trimming cost V 5 bases and J 8 bases; bases outside gene matches: 3. This CDR3 has 13 residues. Germline CDR1 and CDR2: MDHEN and SYDVKM. The CDR3 sequence: CASSGTGGGGYTF. The CDR3 DNA reads TGTGCCAGCAGTGGGACAGGGGGCGGAGGCTACACCTTC.

Only a few counts were recorded for this clone. The chain links TRBV28 to TRBJ2-7; 7 bases map to TRBD2. This CDR3 contains 14 residues. V dropped 5 bases and J dropped 4; count of bases not matched to a gene: 8. CDR1 and CDR2 from the germline V gene are MDHEN and SYDVKM. The CDR3: CASSPSGTLYEQYF. The CDR3 region has the DNA TGTGCCAGCAGTCCGAGCGGGACCTTATACGAGCAGTACTTC.

The CDR3 loop reads CASSLVDQETQYF. Here the CDR3 DNA reads TGTGCCAGCAGCTTGGTAGACCAAGAGACCCAGTACTTC. V is TRBV5-6 and J is TRBJ2-5; D not certain. Deletions cut 0 bases from V and 0 bases from J, with 3 bases between. From germline, CDR1 is SGHDT and CDR2 YYEEEE. The CDR3 loop spans 13 amino acids.

This chain connects TRBV2 to TRBJ1-1; D uncertain. CDR1 is SNHLY, CDR2 FYNNEI, per germline. CDR3 length: 13 amino acids. Trimming left V 4 bases short and J 0 bases short, with 6 bases between. As DNA, the CDR3 is TGTGCCAGCAGTGGGGAGGTGAACACTGAAGCTTTCTTT. This encodes CASSGEVNTEAFF.

The chain couples TRBV28 to TRBJ2-4; D not resolved. V was pared by 5 bases and J by 15 bases, with 14 bases between. This CDR3 is 11 amino acids long. Looked up from germline, CDR1 is MDHEN and CDR2 is SYDVKM. CDR3 in DNA: TGTGCCAGCAGTGAAAGCCCGGTGCTGTACTTC. It is translated as CASSESPVLYF.

V gene TRBV5-1 combines with J gene TRBJ2-7, with D perhaps assigned TRBD1 or TRBD2 (5 bases each). V shed 3 bases and J shed 0 bases, with 7 bases lying between them. Looked up from germline, CDR1 is SGHRS and CDR2 is YFSETQ. CDR3 length: 13 amino acids. CDR3 sequence: CASSSGTSYEQYF. The CDR3 coding sequence is TGCGCCAGCAGCTCCGGGACCTCCTACGAGCAGTACTTC.